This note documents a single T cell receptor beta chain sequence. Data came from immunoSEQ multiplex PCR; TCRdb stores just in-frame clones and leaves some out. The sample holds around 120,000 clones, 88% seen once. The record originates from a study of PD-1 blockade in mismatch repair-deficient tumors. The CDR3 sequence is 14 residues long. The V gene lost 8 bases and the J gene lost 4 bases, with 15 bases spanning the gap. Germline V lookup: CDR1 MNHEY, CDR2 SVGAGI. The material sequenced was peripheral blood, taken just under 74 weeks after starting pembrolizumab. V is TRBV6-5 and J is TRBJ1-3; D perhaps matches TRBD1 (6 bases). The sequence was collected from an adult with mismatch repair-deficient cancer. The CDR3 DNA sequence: TGTGCCAGCGCCCCCAGGGGATACGGAAACACCATATATTTT. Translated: CASAPRGYGNTIYF.